The 2 T cell receptor beta chains below were found in one sample sequenced in a study of shared clonotypes between healthy human individuals. Some clones are missing from TCRdb's copy, which holds only in-frame ones; the method was immunoSEQ multiplex PCR. The data hold about 1 million clones, with around 78% observed a single time. Sequenced material: memory CD4+ T cells from PBMCs. Subset specified: CD45RA-negative fraction. The receptors were sampled from a man aged 18 to 29 in good health. Some clones in this sample may be carry-over from other donors' samples.

The J gene is TRBJ1-5, the V gene TRBV5-8; D gene uncertain. CDR3 size: 14 residues. The V end was cut by 4 bases, the J end by 0 bases, with 8 bases between. CDR1 SGHTS and CDR2 YDEGEE come from the germline V gene. In nucleotides, the CDR3 is TGTGCCAGCAGCCGCTTGGGTAGCAATCAGCCCCAGCATTTT. It encodes CASSRLGSNQPQHF.

This chain links TRBV6-5 with TRBJ2-5; 7 bases align to TRBD2. This CDR3 region has 14 residues. Germline V CDR1 and CDR2: MNHEY, SVGAGI. Unmatched junction bases numbered 4, after V lost 4 bases and J lost 2 bases. In DNA, the CDR3 is TGTGCCAGCAGTTTGGGGGGGTGGCAAGAGACCCAGTACTTC. Translated: CASSLGGWQETQYF.